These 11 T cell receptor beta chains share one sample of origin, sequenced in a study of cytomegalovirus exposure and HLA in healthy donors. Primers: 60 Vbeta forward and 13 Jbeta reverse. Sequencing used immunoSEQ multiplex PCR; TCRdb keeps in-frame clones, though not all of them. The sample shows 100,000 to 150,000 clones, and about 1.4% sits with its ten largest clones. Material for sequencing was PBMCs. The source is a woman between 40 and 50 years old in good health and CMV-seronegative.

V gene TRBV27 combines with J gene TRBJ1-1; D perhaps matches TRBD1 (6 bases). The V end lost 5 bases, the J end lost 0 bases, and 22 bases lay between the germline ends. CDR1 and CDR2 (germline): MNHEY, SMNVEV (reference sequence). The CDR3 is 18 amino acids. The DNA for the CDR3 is TGTGCCAGCAGTCGCCAAGTAGCTTTTACAGGGTTGAACACTGAAGCTTTCTTT. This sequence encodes CASSRQVAFTGLNTEAFF.

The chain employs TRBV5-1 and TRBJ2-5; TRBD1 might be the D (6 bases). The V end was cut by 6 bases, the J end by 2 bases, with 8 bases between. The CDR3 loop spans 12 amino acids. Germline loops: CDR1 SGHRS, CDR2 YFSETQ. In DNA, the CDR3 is TGCGCCAGCACCGGACAGCAAGAGACCCAGTACTTC. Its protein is CASTGQQETQYF. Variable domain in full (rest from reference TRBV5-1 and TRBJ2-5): KAGVTQTPRYLIKTRGQQVTLSCSPISGHRSVSWYQQTPGQGLQFLFEYFSETQRNKGNFPGRFSGRQFSNSRSEMNVSTLELGDSALYLCASTGQQETQYFGPGTRLLVL.

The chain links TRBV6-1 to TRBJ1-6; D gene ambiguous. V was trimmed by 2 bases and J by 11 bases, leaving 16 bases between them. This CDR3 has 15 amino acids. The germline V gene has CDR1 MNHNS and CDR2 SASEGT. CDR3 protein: CASSETGVNSPPLHF. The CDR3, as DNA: TGTGCCAGCAGTGAAACCGGGGTTAATTCACCACCCCTCCACTTT.

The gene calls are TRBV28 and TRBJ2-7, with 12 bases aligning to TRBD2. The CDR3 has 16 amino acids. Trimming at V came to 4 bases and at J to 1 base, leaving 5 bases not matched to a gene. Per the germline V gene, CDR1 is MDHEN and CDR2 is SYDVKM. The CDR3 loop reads CASSSLGLAGSYEQYF. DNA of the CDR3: TGTGCCAGCAGTTCCCTTGGACTAGCGGGGTCCTACGAGCAGTACTTC.

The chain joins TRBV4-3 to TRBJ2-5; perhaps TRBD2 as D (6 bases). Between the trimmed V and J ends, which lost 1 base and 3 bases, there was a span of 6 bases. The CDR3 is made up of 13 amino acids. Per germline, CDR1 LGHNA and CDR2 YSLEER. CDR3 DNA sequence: TGCGCCAGCAGCCAAGCGGGGGAAGAGACCCAGTACTTC. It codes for CASSQAGEETQYF.

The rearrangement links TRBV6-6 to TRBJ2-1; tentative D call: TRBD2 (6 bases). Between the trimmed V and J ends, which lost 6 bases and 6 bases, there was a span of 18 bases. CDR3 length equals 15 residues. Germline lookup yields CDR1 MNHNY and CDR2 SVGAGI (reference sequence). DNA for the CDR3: TGTGCCAGCAGGGAGGGAGAAGGGAGGAGCAATGAGCAGTTCTTC. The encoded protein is CASREGEGRSNEQFF.

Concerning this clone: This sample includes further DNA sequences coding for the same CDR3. CDR3 nucleotide sequence: TGCGCCAGCAGCTTGACCGGGGGGAGCGGAAACACCATATATTTT. Encoded protein: CASSLTGGSGNTIYF. This chain uses TRBV5-1 with TRBJ1-3, with a tentative D call TRBD1 (5 bases). The CDR3 runs to 15 residues. In germline, CDR1 is SGHRS, CDR2 YFSETQ. V gave up 1 base and J gave up 4 bases, with 12 bases separating them.

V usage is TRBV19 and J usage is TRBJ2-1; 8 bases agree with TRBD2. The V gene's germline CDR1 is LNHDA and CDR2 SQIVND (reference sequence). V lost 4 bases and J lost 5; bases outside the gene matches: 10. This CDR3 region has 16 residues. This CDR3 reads CASSTRGGPNDNEQFF. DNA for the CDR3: TGTGCCAGTAGTACACGGGGGGGCCCGAACGACAATGAGCAGTTCTTC.

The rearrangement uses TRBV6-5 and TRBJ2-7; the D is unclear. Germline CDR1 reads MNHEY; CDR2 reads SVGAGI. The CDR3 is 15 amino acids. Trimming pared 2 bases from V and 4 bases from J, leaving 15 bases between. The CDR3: CASSYRQTSGYEQYF. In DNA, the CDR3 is TGTGCCAGCAGTTACCGTCAGACCTCAGGTTACGAGCAGTACTTC.

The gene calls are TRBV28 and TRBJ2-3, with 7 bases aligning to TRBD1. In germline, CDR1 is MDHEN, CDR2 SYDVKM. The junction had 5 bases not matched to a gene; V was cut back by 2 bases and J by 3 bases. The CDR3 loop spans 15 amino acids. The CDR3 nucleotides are TGTGCCAGCAGTTTAGACAGGGTGTCGACAGATACGCAGTATTTT. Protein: CASSLDRVSTDTQYF.

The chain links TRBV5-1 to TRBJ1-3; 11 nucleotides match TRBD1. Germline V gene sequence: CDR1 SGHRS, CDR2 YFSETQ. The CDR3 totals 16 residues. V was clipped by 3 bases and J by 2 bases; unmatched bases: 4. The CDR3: CASSSGQGAPGNTIYF. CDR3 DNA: TGCGCCAGCAGCTCCGGACAGGGGGCTCCTGGAAACACCATATATTTT.